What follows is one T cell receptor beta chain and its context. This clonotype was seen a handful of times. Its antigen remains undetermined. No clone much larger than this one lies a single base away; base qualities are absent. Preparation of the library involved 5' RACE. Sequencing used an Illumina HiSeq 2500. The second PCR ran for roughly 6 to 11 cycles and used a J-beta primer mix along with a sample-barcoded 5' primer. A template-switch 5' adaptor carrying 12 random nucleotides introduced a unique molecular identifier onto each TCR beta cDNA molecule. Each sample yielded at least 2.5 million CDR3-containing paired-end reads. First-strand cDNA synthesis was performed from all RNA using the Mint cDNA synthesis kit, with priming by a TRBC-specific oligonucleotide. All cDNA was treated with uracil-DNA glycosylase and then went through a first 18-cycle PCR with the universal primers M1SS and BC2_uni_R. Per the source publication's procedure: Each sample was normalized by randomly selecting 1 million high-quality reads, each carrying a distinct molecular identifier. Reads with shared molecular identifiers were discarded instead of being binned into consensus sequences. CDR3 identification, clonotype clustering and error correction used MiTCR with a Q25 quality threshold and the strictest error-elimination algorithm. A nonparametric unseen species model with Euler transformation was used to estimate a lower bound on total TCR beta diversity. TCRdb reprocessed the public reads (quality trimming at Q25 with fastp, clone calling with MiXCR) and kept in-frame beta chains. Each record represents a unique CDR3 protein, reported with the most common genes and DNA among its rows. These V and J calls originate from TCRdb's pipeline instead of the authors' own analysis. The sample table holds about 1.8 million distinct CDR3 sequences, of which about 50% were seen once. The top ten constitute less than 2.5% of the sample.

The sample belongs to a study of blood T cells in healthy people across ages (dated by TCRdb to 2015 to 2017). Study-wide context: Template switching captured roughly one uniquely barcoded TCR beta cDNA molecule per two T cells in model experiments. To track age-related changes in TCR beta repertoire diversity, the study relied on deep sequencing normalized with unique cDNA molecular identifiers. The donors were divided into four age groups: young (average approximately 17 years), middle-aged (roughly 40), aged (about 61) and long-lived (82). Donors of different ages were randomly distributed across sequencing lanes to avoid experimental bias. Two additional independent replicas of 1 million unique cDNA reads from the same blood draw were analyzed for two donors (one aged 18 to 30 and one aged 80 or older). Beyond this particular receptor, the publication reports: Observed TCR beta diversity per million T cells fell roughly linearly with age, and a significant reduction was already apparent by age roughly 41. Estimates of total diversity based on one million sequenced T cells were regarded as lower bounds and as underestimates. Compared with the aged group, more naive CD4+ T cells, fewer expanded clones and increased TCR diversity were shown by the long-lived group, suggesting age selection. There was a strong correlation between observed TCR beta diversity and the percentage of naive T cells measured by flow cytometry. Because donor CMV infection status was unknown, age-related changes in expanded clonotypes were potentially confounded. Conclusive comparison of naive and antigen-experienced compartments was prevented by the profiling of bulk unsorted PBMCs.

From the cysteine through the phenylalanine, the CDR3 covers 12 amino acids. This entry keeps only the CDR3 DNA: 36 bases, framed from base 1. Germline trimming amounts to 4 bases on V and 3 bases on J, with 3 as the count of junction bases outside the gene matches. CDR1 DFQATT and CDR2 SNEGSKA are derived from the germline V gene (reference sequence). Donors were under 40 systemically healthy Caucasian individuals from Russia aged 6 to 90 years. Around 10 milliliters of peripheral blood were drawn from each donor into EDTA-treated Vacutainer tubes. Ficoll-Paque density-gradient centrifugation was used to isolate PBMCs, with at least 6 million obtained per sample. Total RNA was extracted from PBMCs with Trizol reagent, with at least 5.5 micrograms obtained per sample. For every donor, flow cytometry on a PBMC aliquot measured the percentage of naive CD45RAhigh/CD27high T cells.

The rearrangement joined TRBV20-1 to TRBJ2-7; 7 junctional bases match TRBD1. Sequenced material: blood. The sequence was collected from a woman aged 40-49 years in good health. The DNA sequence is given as TGCAGTGCTAAGCAGGGGGACTACGAGCAGTACTTC. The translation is CSAKQGDYEQYF.